Listed here are 8 T cell receptor beta chains from one sample, sequenced in a study of neurological immune-mediated disorders. One entry per CDR3 protein results from TCRdb running MiXCR on the 5' RACE reads. In the table there are some 41,000 distinct CDR3 sequences, roughly 15% of which are singletons. The sample taken for sequencing was CD4+ T cells from blood. These receptors came from a woman aged 55 to 70 with HTLV-1-associated myelopathy (HAM/TSP).

This clonotype was counted at least ten times. This chain connects TRBV20-1 to TRBJ2-7; D might be TRBD1 (5 bases). Germline V gives CDR1 DFQATT, CDR2 SNEGSKA (reference sequence). The CDR3 is made up of 15 amino acids. V was trimmed by 0 bases and J by 0 bases, leaving 12 bases between them. The CDR3 DNA sequence: TGCAGTGCTAGAGACGCGACAGAGAGCTCCTACGAGCAGTACTTC. Translated: CSARDATESSYEQYF.

This clonotype occurred many times. The rearrangement joins TRBV5-1 to TRBJ2-2; either TRBD1 or TRBD2 may fit D (6 bases each). V was cut by 7 bases and J by 2 bases, with 15 bases left in between. This CDR3 is 15 amino acids long. The germline V gene has CDR1 SGHRS and CDR2 YFSETQ. The CDR3 region is CASGLGGSNTGELFF. The DNA for the CDR3 is TGCGCCAGCGGGCTGGGGGGCAGTAACACCGGGGAGCTGTTTTTT.

This clonotype was recorded at least ten times. The chain is built from TRBV20-1 and TRBJ2-1; D is unresolved. The CDR3 contains 13 residues. Germline V CDR1 and CDR2: DFQATT, SNEGSKA (reference sequence). V was trimmed by 2 bases and J by 6 bases, leaving 11 bases between them. CDR3 in amino acids: CSARNPYFNEQFF. The DNA for the CDR3 is TGCAGTGCTAGAAACCCGTATTTCAATGAGCAGTTCTTC.

This clonotype is termed medium-sized (0.01 to 0.1%). The chain combines TRBV29-1 with TRBJ1-6; D unresolved. The CDR3 covers 13 residues. Trimming shortened V by 4 bases and J by 8 bases, and 12 bases separated the two germline ends. CDR1 and CDR2 (germline): SQVTM, ANQGSEA. Written as DNA, the CDR3 is TGCAGCGTTGGGGAGGCTGCCGATTCACCCCTCCACTTT. Translation: CSVGEAADSPLHF. The whole variable domain, remainder taken from reference TRBV29-1 and TRBJ1-6, is SAVISQKPSRDICQRGTSLTIQCQVDSQVTMMFWYRQQPGQSLTLIATANQGSEATYESGFVIDKFPISRPNLTFSTLTVSNMSPEDSSIYLCSVGEAADSPLHFGNGTRLTVT.

This clonotype was observed at least ten times. The chain carries TRBV10-2 and TRBJ2-7; possibly TRBD2 for D (5 bases). V was clipped by 11 bases and J by 3 bases, with 11 bases between them. CDR3 length: 11 amino acids. Germline V gene data show CDR1 as WSHSY and CDR2 as SAAADI. CDR3 coding DNA: TGCGCCGTGGGGAGCGGCTACGAGCAGTACTTC. Protein sequence: CAVGSGYEQYF.

This clonotype was recorded many times. The chain carries TRBV4-2 and TRBJ1-1, with 7 bases aligning to TRBD1. The CDR3 is 17 residues long. The germline V gene encodes CDR1 LGHNA and CDR2 YNFKEQ. Trimming at V came to 2 bases and at J to 1 base, leaving 10 bases not matched to a gene. CDR3 sequence: CASSQSRQGDGNTEAFF. CDR3 nucleotide sequence: TGTGCCAGCAGCCAAAGCCGACAGGGAGACGGGAACACTGAAGCTTTCTTT.

This clonotype was observed at least ten times. The chain couples TRBV9 to TRBJ2-1; 11 positions match TRBD2. Germline V gene sequence: CDR1 SGDLS, CDR2 YYNGEE. The CDR3 sequence is 16 residues long. The trim removed 0 bases at V and 8 bases at J, leaving 7 bases unmatched. The DNA for the CDR3 is TGTGCCAGCAGCGTAGTGCTAGCGGGGGGCTTAGATGAGCAGTTCTTC. Protein product: CASSVVLAGGLDEQFF. The whole variable domain, remainder taken from reference TRBV9 and TRBJ2-1, is DSGVTQTPKHLITATGQRVTLRCSPRSGDLSVYWYQQSLDQGLQFLIQYYNGEERAKGNILERFSAQQFPDLHSELNLSSLELGDSALYFCASSVVLAGGLDEQFFGPGTRLTVL.

The chain is built from TRBV5-1 and TRBJ1-2, with 7 nucleotides matching TRBD1. This CDR3 has 16 amino acids. Unmatched junction bases numbered 10, after V lost 1 base and J lost 4 bases. From germline, CDR1 is SGHRS and CDR2 YFSETQ. CDR3 in DNA: TGCGCCAGCAGCTTGCGGGACCCCGGGGACAGCTATGGCTACACCTTC. Protein product: CASSLRDPGDSYGYTF.